The rows below give T cell receptor beta chains drawn from one sample of a study of cytomegalovirus exposure and HLA in healthy donors. Sequenced by immunoSEQ multiplex PCR; TCRdb stores in-frame clones only, minus some. The sample holds roughly 150,000 clones, 64% seen once. Sequenced: PBMCs. These receptors came from a woman in her 30s in good health and CMV-seropositive. Both conserved end residues are part of each CDR3. Fields, in order: V gene, J gene, D gene, clone size, CDR3 protein, CDR3 DNA. D genes are given only for firm matches. Only some rows state a clone size, as once, few, many or a class for expanded clones.

>TRBV5-1|TRBJ1-6|TRBD1|-
CASSLRGQGDSPLHF
TGCGCCAGCAGCTTGCGGGGACAGGGAGATTCACCCCTCCACTTT
>TRBV5-6|TRBJ2-7|TRBD2|-
CASSSRRGDEQYF
TGTGCCAGCAGCTCTCGGCGGGGGGACGAGCAGTACTTC
>TRBV5-5|TRBJ1-4|-|-
CASSLIGGVEKLFF
TGTGCCAGCAGCTTGATAGGGGGAGTGGAAAAACTGTTTTTT
>TRBV6-1|TRBJ1-2|-|-
CASSVSNYGYTF
TGTGCCAGCAGTGTCAGTAACTATGGCTACACCTTC
>TRBV18|TRBJ2-7|TRBD2|-
CASSPLGLAGYEQYF
TGTGCCAGCTCACCCCTCGGACTAGCGGGTTACGAGCAGTACTTC
>TRBV30|TRBJ2-7|-|few
CAWSRDSHYEQYF
TGTGCCTGGAGCCGGGACTCACACTACGAGCAGTACTTC
>TRBV6-5|TRBJ2-7|TRBD2|-
CASSYVLAGGSYEQYF
TGTGCCAGCAGTTACGTCCTAGCGGGGGGCTCCTACGAGCAGTACTTC
>TRBV4-1|TRBJ1-5|TRBD1|-
CASSQDTGGHQPQHF
TGCGCCAGCAGCCAAGATACAGGGGGGCATCAGCCCCAGCATTTT
>TRBV7-8|TRBJ1-6|TRBD1|few
CASSLGQGVRDSPLHF
TGTGCCAGCAGCTTAGGACAGGGGGTTAGGGATTCACCCCTCCACTTT
>TRBV29-1|TRBJ1-2|-|-
CSSYIGGGDGYTF
TGCAGCTCCTACATTGGGGGGGGCGATGGCTACACCTTC
>TRBV2|TRBJ2-5|-|few
CASKPRAEVPGTQYF
TGTGCCAGTAAACCCAGAGCGGAAGTCCCAGGGACCCAGTACTTC
>TRBV7-3|TRBJ2-5|-|-
CASSFGLGETQYF
TGTGCCAGCAGCTTCGGACTGGGAGAGACCCAGTACTTC
>TRBV27|TRBJ2-1|-|-
CASRTRDLAYNEQFF
TGTGCCAGCAGGACCCGGGACTTGGCCTACAATGAGCAGTTCTTC
>TRBV2|TRBJ1-1|-|once
CASKRGGAANTEAFF
TGTGCCAGCAAGAGAGGGGGGGCGGCGAACACTGAAGCTTTCTTT
>TRBV30|TRBJ1-2|TRBD1|few
CAWSRRQGAQDYGYTF
TGTGCCTGGAGTCGGCGACAGGGGGCACAAGACTATGGCTACACCTTC
>TRBV19|TRBJ1-1|-|-
CATRSPILRAEAFF
TGTGCCACCCGATCCCCGATACTACGGGCTGAAGCTTTCTTT
>TRBV6-1|TRBJ1-6|-|-
CASSEAISGRVTLHF
TGTGCCAGCAGTGAAGCTATCTCGGGGAGGGTCACCCTCCACTTT
>TRBV18|TRBJ1-2|TRBD1|-
CASSPNEGQVLYGYTF
TGTGCCAGCTCACCAAATGAAGGACAGGTTCTCTATGGCTACACCTTC
>TRBV7-3|TRBJ2-5|TRBD2|-
CASSLNPGGRETQYF
TGTGCCAGCAGCTTAAACCCCGGGGGGAGGGAGACCCAGTACTTC
>TRBV7-8|TRBJ1-1|-|-
CASSLVQDTEAFF
TGTGCCAGCAGCTTAGTTCAGGACACTGAAGCTTTCTTT
>TRBV7-2|TRBJ2-6|-|-
CASSLALRVSGANVLTF
TGTGCCAGCAGCTTAGCCCTGCGAGTCTCTGGGGCCAACGTCCTGACTTTC
>TRBV11-2|TRBJ2-7|TRBD2|-
CASSLAGGPDEQYF
TGTGCCAGCAGCTTAGCGGGGGGTCCCGACGAGCAGTACTTC
>TRBV2|TRBJ2-6|-|-
CATAKEHAGANVLTF
TGTGCCACCGCGAAGGAGCATGCCGGGGCCAACGTCCTGACTTTC
>TRBV4-1|TRBJ1-2|TRBD1|-
CASSPLQGANYGYTF
TGCGCCAGCAGCCCCCTGCAGGGGGCGAATTATGGCTACACCTTC
>TRBV4-1|TRBJ2-2|TRBD2|-
CASSQGSAGDTGELFF
TGCGCCAGCAGCCAAGGGTCCGCGGGAGACACCGGGGAGCTGTTTTTT
>TRBV18|TRBJ1-1|-|few
CASSYRESEAFF
TGTGCCAGCTCGTACAGGGAATCTGAAGCTTTCTTT